This T cell receptor beta chain comes out of a study of cytomegalovirus exposure and HLA in healthy donors. Study conclusions and caveats: Previously analyzed data showed that most TCR beta V segments were productive at a frequency of about 90% or about 30%.

Points on this clone: Its antigen is still unknown.

13 Jbeta primers and 60 Vbeta primers were used for the PCR. Sequencing was performed with immunoSEQ multiplex PCR; in TCRdb, only in-frame clones are kept and a portion is missing. The sample shows tens of thousands of clones, 86% of them seen only once. V lost 0 bases, J lost 6 bases, and 10 bases lay in between. There are 15 residues in the CDR3. Germline V lookup: CDR1 SGHRS, CDR2 YFSETQ. This chain uses TRBV5-1 with TRBJ1-6; D may be TRBD1 (6 bases). Material: PBMCs. This clonotype was sampled from a woman aged 35 to 49 in good health and CMV-seropositive. In nucleotides, the CDR3 is TGCGCCAGCAGCTTGGAGTCAGGGGTTAATTCACCCCTCCACTTT. Its translation is CASSLESGVNSPLHF.